These 5 T cell receptor beta chains share one sample of origin, sequenced in a study of T-cell reconstitution after alpha-beta-depleted transplantation in children. The authors prepared the TCRbeta library with unique molecular identifiers. From the PCR reads, TCRdb called clonotypes with MiXCR, one entry per CDR3 protein. The sample shows about 540,000 distinct CDR3 sequences, around 17% of them seen only once. Source: PBMCs from the stem cell graft donor, taken from the stem cell graft. These receptors all stem from a human donor who donated a stem cell graft to a child with acute lymphoblastic leukemia.

This clonotype was found many times. The rearrangement uses TRBV5-1 and TRBJ1-1; D unclear. V was trimmed by 0 bases and J by 5 bases, leaving 17 bases between them. Germline V lookup: CDR1 SGHRS, CDR2 YFSETQ. The CDR3 contains 16 residues. CDR3 coding DNA: TGCGCCAGCAGCTTGGCAAGCCCGCAGTTCAATACTGAAGCTTTCTTT. Translating it yields CASSLASPQFNTEAFF.

The sample holds a few counts of this clonotype. V and J are TRBV4-1 and TRBJ1-5; tentatively, D is TRBD1 (6 bases). Germline V CDR1 and CDR2: MGHRA, YSYEKL. The CDR3 sequence is 16 residues long. The V end lost 6 bases, the J end lost 5 bases, and 20 bases lay between the germline ends. CDR3 region: CASRTIQGSRDQPQHF. In DNA form, the CDR3 reads TGCGCCAGCAGAACGATCCAGGGGAGCCGGGATCAGCCCCAGCATTTT.

The chain carries TRBV18 and TRBJ2-3; a weak D match, TRBD2 (6 bases). Germline assignment: CDR1 KGHSH and CDR2 LQKENI. V shed 1 base and J shed 0 bases, with 14 bases lying between them. The CDR3 has 17 residues. The CDR3 DNA reads as TGTGCCAGCTCACCACTGGGAGGAATATTCAGCACAGATACGCAGTATTTT. It translates to CASSPLGGIFSTDTQYF.

Only a few counts were recorded for this clonotype. This sequence joins TRBV5-1 and TRBJ2-1; TRBD2 might be the D (5 bases). The germline CDR1 and CDR2 sequences are SGHRS and YFSETQ. With 4 bases removed from V and 8 bases from J, the gap between germline ends came to 19 bases. This CDR3 comprises 15 residues. CDR3 loop: CASSKLRGLEDEQFF. The DNA of the CDR3 is TGCGCCAGCAGCAAACTAAGAGGGTTGGAGGATGAGCAGTTCTTC. The whole variable domain, filled in from reference TRBV5-1 and TRBJ2-1, reads KAGVTQTPRYLIKTRGQQVTLSCSPISGHRSVSWYQQTPGQGLQFLFEYFSETQRNKGNFPGRFSGRQFSNSRSEMNVSTLELGDSALYLCASSKLRGLEDEQFFGPGTRLTVL.

In this sample, this clonotype turned up a few times. The chain employs TRBV12-3 or TRBV12-4 and TRBJ2-6; D might be TRBD2 (5 bases). With 3 bases removed from V and 0 bases from J, the gap between germline ends came to 15 bases. This CDR3 region has 18 residues. Written as DNA, the CDR3 is TGTGCCAGCAGTTTGGGTACGGACTGGTACTCTGGGGCCAACGTCCTGACTTTC. Its translation: CASSLGTDWYSGANVLTF.